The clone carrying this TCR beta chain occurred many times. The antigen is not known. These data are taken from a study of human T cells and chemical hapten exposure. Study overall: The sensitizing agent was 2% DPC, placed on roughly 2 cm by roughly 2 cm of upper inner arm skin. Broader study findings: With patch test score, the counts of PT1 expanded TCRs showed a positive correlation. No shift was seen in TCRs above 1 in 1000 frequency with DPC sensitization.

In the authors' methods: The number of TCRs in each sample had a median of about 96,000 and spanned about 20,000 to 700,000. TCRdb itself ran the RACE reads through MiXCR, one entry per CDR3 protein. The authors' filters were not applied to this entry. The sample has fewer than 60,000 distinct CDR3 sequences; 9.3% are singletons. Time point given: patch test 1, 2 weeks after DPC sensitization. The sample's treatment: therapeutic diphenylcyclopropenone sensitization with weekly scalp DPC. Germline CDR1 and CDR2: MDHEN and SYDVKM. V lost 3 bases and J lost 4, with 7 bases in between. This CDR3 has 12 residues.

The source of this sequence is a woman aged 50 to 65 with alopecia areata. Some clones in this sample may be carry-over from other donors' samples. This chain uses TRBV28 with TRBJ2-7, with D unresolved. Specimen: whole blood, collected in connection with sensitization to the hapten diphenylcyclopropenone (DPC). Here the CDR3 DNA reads TGTGCCAGCAGTTTTGGGCAGTACGAGCAGTACTTC. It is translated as CASSFGQYEQYF.